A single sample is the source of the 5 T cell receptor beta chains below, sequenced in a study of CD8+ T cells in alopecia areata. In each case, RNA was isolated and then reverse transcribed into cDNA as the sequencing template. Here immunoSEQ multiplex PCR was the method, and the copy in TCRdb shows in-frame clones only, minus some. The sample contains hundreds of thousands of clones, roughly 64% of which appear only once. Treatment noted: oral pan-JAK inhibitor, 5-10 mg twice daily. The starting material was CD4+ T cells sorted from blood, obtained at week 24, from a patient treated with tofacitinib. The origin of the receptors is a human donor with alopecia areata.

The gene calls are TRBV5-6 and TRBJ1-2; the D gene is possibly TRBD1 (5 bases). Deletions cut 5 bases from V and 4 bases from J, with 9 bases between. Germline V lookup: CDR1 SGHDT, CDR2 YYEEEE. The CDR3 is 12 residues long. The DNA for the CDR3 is TGTGCCAGCAGGGCTACAGGCTATGGCTACACCTTC. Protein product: CASRATGYGYTF. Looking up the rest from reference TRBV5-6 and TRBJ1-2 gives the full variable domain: DAGVTQSPTHLIKTRGQQVTLRCSPKSGHDTVSWYQQALGQGPQFIFQYYEEEERQRGNFPDRFSGHQFPNYSSELNVNALLLGDSALYLCASRATGYGYTFGSGTRLTVV.

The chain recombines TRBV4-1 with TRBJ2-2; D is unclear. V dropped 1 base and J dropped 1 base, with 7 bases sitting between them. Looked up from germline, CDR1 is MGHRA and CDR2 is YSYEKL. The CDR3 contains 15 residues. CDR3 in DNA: TGCGCCAGCAGCCAAGCCTTCGGGAACACCGGGGAGCTGTTTTTT. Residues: CASSQAFGNTGELFF.

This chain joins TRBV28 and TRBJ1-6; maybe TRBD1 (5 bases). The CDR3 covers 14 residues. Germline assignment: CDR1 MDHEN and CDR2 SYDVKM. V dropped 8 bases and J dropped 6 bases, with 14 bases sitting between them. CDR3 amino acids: CASLGGVPNSPLHF. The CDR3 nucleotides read TGTGCCAGCCTTGGAGGGGTCCCTAATTCACCCCTCCACTTT.

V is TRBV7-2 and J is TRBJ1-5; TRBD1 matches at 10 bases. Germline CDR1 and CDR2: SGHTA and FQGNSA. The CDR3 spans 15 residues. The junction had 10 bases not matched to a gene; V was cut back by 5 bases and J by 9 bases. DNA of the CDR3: TGTGCCAGCAGCCCCCGGGACAGGGGTATTAGGCCCCAGCATTTT. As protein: CASSPRDRGIRPQHF.

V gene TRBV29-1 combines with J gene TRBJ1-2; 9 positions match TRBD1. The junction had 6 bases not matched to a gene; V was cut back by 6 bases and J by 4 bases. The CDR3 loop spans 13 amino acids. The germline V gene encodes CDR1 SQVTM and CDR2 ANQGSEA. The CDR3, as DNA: TGCAGCGTGCACACAGGGGGCAGCTATGGCTACACCTTC. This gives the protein CSVHTGGSYGYTF.